The 5 T cell receptor beta chains in this list originate from one sample, sequenced in a study of graft-versus-host responses after intestinal transplantation. Generated by immunoSEQ multiplex PCR, the TCRdb table keeps only in-frame clones and is missing some. The table includes roughly 110,000 clones, approximately 86% detected once. The antigens these receptors bind are not known. The input for sequencing was unstimulated CD4+ T cells sorted from spleen or lymph node cells, taken before transplant. The receptors were gathered from a human donor who was the organ donor for an intestinal transplant.

The CDR3 DNA sequence: TGTGCCAGCAGTTTCTCTCCAGATACGCAGTATTTT. Residues: CASSFSPDTQYF. V usage is TRBV2 and J usage is TRBJ2-3; D unresolved. This CDR3 is 12 amino acids long. The germline V gene encodes CDR1 SNHLY and CDR2 FYNNEI. V lost 5 bases and J lost 4, with 7 bases in between.

This chain links TRBV10-2 with TRBJ2-1, with a possible D match to TRBD2 (6 bases). This CDR3 contains 15 residues. V was pared by 6 bases and J by 4 bases, with 16 bases between. Germline CDR1 and CDR2: WSHSY and SAAADI. The chain's CDR3 is CASRTTSQGYNEQFF. CDR3 in DNA: TGCGCCAGCAGGACGACTAGTCAGGGATACAATGAGCAGTTCTTC.

The CDR3 DNA sequence: TGTGCCAGCAGTTTCCTCCGAGCGGGGGGGGATTACAATGAGCAGTTCTTC. Translated: CASSFLRAGGDYNEQFF. This chain uses TRBV27 with TRBJ2-1; 10 bases match TRBD2. Germline lookup yields CDR1 MNHEY and CDR2 SMNVEV (reference sequence). The V gene end was trimmed by 3 bases and the J gene end by 4 bases; junction bases not matched to a gene: 9. The length of the CDR3 is 17 residues.

This clone showed up just a few times. The genes are TRBV18 and TRBJ1-2, with D unresolved. From germline, CDR1 is KGHSH and CDR2 LQKENI. Trimming removed 3 bases at V and 2 bases at J, with 16 bases between. The CDR3 has 16 amino acids. The CDR3 DNA reads as TGTGCCAGCTCACCGAACTTGGGCGAGTCGAACTATGGCTACACCTTC. Amino acid sequence: CASSPNLGESNYGYTF.

The V gene is TRBV25-1, the J gene TRBJ2-7; 8 bases are shared with TRBD1. Germline trimming cut 6 bases from V and 5 bases from J; bases unmatched to any gene: 9. CDR1 MGHDK and CDR2 SYGVNS come from the germline V gene. The CDR3 length is 14 residues. The CDR3 nucleotides are TGTGCCAGCAGCCCCGGACAGGGATCCGACGAGCAGTACTTC. Translated, it gives CASSPGQGSDEQYF.